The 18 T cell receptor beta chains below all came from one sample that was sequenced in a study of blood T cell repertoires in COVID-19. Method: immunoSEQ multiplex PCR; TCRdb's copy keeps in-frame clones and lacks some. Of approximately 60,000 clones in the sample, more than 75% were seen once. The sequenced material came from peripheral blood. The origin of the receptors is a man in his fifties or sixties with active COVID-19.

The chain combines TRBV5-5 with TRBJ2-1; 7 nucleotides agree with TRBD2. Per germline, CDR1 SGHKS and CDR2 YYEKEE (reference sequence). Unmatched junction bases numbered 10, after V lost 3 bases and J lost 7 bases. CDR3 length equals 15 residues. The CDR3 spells CASSSLGLVRNEQFF. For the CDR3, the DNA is TGTGCCAGCAGCTCCCTCGGACTAGTCCGGAATGAGCAGTTCTTC.

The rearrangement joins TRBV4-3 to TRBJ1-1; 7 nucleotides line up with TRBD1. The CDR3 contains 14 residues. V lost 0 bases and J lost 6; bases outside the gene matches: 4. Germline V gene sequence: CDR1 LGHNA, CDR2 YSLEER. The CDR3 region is CASSQDPGQAEAFF. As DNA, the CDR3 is TGCGCCAGCAGCCAAGATCCCGGACAGGCTGAAGCTTTCTTT.

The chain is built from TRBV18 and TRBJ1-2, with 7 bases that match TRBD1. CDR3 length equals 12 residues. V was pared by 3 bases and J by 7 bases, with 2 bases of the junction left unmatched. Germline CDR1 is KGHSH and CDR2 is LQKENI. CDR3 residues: CASSPDRAGYTF. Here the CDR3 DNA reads TGTGCCAGCTCACCTGACAGGGCTGGCTACACCTTC.

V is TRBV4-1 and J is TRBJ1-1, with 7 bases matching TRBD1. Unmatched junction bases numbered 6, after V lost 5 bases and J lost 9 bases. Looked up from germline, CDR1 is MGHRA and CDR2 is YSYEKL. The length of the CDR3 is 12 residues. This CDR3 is CASSYIRGKAFF. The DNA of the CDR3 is TGCGCCAGCAGCTACATCAGGGGGAAAGCTTTCTTT.

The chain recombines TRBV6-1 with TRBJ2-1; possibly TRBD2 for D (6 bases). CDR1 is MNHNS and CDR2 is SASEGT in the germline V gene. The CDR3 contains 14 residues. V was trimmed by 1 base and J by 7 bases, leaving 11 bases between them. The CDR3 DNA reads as TGTGCCAGCAGTGAAGGACTAGGGGTTAATGAGCAGTTCTTC. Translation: CASSEGLGVNEQFF.

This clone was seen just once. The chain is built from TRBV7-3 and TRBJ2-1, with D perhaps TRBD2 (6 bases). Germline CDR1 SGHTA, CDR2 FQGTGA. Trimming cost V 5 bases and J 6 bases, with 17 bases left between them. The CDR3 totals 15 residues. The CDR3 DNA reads TGTGCCAGCAGCCTACTCCGGGACTTCCGCAATGAGCAGTTCTTC. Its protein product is CASSLLRDFRNEQFF.

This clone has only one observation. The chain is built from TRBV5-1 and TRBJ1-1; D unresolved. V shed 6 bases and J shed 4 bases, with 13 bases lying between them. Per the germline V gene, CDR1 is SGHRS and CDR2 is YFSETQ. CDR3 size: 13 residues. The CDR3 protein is CASMFVGSTEAFF. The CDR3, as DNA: TGCGCCAGCATGTTTGTGGGGAGCACTGAAGCTTTCTTT.

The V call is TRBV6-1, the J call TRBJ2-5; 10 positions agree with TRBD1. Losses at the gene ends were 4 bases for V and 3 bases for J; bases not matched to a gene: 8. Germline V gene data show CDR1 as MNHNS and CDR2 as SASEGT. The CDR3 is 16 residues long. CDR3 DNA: TGTGCCAGCAGTGGTTTTGCCGGGACAGGGGAAGAGACCCAGTACTTC. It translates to CASSGFAGTGEETQYF.

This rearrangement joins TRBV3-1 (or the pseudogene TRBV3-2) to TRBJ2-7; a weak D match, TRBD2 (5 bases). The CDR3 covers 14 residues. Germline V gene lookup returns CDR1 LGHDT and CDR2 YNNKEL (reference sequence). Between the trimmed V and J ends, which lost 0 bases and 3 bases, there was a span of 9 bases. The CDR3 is CASSQDLGNYEQYF. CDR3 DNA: TGTGCCAGCAGCCAAGATCTCGGGAACTACGAGCAGTACTTC.

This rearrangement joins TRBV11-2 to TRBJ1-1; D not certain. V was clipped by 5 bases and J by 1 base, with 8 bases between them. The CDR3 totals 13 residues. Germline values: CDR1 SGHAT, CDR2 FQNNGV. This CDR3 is CASSPQANTEAFF. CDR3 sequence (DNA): TGTGCCAGCAGCCCCCAGGCGAACACTGAAGCTTTCTTT.

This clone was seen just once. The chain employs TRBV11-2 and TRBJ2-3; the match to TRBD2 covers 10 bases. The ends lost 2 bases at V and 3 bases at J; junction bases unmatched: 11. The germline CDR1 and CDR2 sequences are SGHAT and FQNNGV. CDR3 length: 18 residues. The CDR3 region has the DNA TGTGCCAGCAGCTTATCACTTAGCGGGAGGCCGGTGACAGATACGCAGTATTTT. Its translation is CASSLSLSGRPVTDTQYF.

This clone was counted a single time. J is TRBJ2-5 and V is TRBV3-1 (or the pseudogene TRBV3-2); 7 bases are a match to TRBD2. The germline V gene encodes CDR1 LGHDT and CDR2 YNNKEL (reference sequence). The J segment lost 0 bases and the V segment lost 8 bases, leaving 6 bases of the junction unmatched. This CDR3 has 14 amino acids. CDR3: CASAAGVDQETQYF. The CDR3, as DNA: TGTGCCAGCGCTGCGGGGGTCGACCAAGAGACCCAGTACTTC.

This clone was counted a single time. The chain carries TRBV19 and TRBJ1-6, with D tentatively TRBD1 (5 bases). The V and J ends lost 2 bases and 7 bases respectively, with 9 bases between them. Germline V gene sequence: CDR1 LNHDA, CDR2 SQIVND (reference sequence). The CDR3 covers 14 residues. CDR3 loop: CASSILGGNSPLHF. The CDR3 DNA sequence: TGTGCCAGTAGTATACTGGGGGGGAATTCACCCCTCCACTTT. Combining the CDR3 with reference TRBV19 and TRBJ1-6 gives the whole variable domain DGGITQSPKYLFRKEGQNVTLSCEQNLNHDAMYWYRQDPGQGLRLIYYSQIVNDFQKGDIAEGYSVSREKKESFPLTVTSAQKNPTAFYLCASSILGGNSPLHFGNGTRLTVT.

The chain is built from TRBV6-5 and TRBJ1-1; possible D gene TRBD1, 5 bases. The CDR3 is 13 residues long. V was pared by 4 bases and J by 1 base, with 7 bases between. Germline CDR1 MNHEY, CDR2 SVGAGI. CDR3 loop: CASSLQANTEAFF. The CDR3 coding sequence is TGTGCCAGCAGTTTACAGGCGAACACTGAAGCTTTCTTT.

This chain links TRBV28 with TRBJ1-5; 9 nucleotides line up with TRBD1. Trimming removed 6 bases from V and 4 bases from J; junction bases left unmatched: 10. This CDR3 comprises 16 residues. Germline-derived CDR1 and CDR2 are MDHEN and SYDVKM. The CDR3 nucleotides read TGTGCCAGCAGGCATTCGGACAGGGGACCAAATCAGCCCCAGCATTTT. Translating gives CASRHSDRGPNQPQHF. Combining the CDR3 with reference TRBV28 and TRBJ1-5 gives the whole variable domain DVKVTQSSRYLVKRTGEKVFLECVQDMDHENMFWYRQDPGLGLRLIYFSYDVKMKEKGDIPEGYSVSREKKERFSLILESASTNQTSMYLCASRHSDRGPNQPQHFGDGTRLSIL.

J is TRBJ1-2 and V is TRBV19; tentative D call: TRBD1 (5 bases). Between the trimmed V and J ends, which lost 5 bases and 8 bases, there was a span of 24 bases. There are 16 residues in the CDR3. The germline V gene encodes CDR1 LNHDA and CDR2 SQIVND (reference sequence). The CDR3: CASSWGRDSIARGYTF. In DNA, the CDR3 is TGTGCCAGTAGTTGGGGACGGGACTCTATCGCCCGCGGCTACACCTTC.

CDR3 nucleotide sequence: TGTGCCAGCAGCTTTCAGGGGCGCCGAGATTCACCCCTCCACTTT. Translated: CASSFQGRRDSPLHF. This sequence joins TRBV7-2 and TRBJ1-6; D possibly corresponds to TRBD1 (6 bases). Trimming cost V 3 bases and J 8 bases, with 14 bases left between them. The CDR3 totals 15 residues. CDR1 and CDR2 (germline): SGHTA, FQGNSA.

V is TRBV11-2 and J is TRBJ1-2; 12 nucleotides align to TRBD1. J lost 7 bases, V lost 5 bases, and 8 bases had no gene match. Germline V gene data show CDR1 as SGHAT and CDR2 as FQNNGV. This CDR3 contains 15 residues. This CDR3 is CASSLGTGGIGGYTF. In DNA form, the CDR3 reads TGTGCCAGCAGCCTCGGGACAGGGGGCATCGGTGGCTACACCTTC. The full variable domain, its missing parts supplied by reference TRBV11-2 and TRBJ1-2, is EAGVAQSPRYKIIEKRQSVAFWCNPISGHATLYWYQQILGQGPKLLIQFQNNGVVDDSQLPKDRFSAERLKGVDSTLKIQPAKLEDSAVYLCASSLGTGGIGGYTFGSGTRLTVV.